This T cell receptor (beta chain) was observed in a study of T cells after yellow fever vaccination. Production of TCR cDNA was by 5'RACE template switching, which also added a universal primer site and UMIs. TCRdb processed the 5' RACE reads anew with MiXCR; each CDR3 protein has one entry. The table lists under 600,000 distinct CDR3 sequences, roughly a fifth of them singletons, with approximately 16% in the top ten. The junction had 5 bases not matched to a gene; V was cut back by 2 bases and J by 3 bases. Germline values: CDR1 DFQATT, CDR2 SNEGSKA (reference sequence). The CDR3 extends over 15 amino acids. This clonotype has only a few counts.

The chain links TRBV20-1 to TRBJ1-5; 9 nucleotides match TRBD1. The starting material was PBMCs, obtained 21 days after the first yellow fever vaccination. This sequence was found in a man younger than 30 who received the YFV17D yellow fever vaccine. The CDR3, as DNA: TGCAGTGCTAGAAGACAGGGGGGTTACAATCAGCCCCAGCATTTT. It codes for CSARRQGGYNQPQHF.